This T cell receptor beta chain stems from a study of tissue T cells after allogeneic stem cell transplantation. Study-wide points: Limitations included a small, clinically heterogeneous cohort and limited sampling depth.

Concerning this clone itself: Its antigen is unidentified. Gene names denote mouse genes. The CDR3 extends 1 residue past the end of the read, so its final part is completed from the germline J gene. This sample includes further DNA sequences coding for the same CDR3.

CDR1 and CDR2 (germline): GKSSPN, SITVG. V was shortened by 0 bases and J by 7 bases, with 10 bases between the two germline ends. The CDR3 contains 13 residues. Only in-frame clones appear in the TCRdb table, and some are missing; sequencing was by immunoSEQ multiplex PCR. The top ten hold approximately 0.72% of the sample, which has 20,000 to 25,000 clones, 72% seen once. The chain carries TRBV31 and TRBJ2-1; D is possibly TRBD1 (6 bases). This TCR came from a female BALB/c mouse in good health. The mouse line has the MHC haplotype H2-d. The sequenced material came from spleen. The part of the CDR3 DNA that was read is TGTGCCTGGAGTCTAGGGGGAAGGGCTGAGCAGTTC. Translating it yields CAWSLGGRAEQF. From start to end, the CDR3 is CAWSLGGRAEQFF.